Included here is one TCR beta chain sequence, with context. Its antigen is not identified. The CDR3 covers 11 residues. CDR1 and CDR2 (germline): MNHEY, SMNVEV (reference sequence). V lost 6 bases and J lost 9; bases outside the gene matches: 2. This sample was included in a study of cytomegalovirus exposure and HLA in healthy donors. Study information: In an early release, HLA-typed donors contributed approximately 80 million unique TCR sequences. Findings and limits, study-wide: When analyzed later, the rates of TCR association showed variation by HLA locus, with DRB1 the most and HLA-C the fewest. Cytomegalovirus-associated TCR beta chains were listed, numbering 150 to 200. Per a prior analysis, the majority of TCR beta V segments were productive roughly 87% or roughly 30% of the time.

PCR amplification relied on 60 Vbeta primers (plus 13 Jbeta primers). Clones were sequenced by immunoSEQ multiplex PCR, and TCRdb holds only the in-frame ones, with some missing. The profile shows approximately 150,000 clones, roughly four fifths of them singletons. The sample taken for sequencing was PBMCs. The chain recombines TRBV27 with TRBJ2-3; TRBD2 matches at 8 bases. This sequence was found in a man aged 35 to 55 in good health and CMV-seronegative. DNA of the CDR3: TGTGCCAGCAGGGGGACTAGAACGCAGTATTTT. Translating it yields CASRGTRTQYF.